This is a list of T cell receptor beta chains from one sample in a study of post-analysis software for immune sequencing data. TCRdb passed the PCR reads through MiXCR, listing each CDR3 protein once. The sample includes around 710,000 distinct CDR3 sequences, 35% to 55% of them seen just once. The source material was blood. The receptors shown here come from a girl aged 5 to 17 with multiple sclerosis. Each CDR3 is given with its conserved first and last residue. The D gene is left open where the match is weak. For some rows the clone size is stated as once, few or many, or as a class when expanded; others skip it.

V gene	D gene	J gene	clone size	CDR3 DNA	CDR3 protein
TRBV5-1	-	TRBJ2-1	-	TGCGCCAGCAGCTTGGTCGCCGGGAGAGGAGGATACAATGAGCAGTTCTTC	CASSLVAGRGGYNEQFF
TRBV14	TRBD2	TRBJ2-3	-	TGTGCCAGCAGCCCCTGGGGGGGTGGGCCAGATACGCAGTATTTT	CASSPWGGGPDTQYF
TRBV10-3	-	TRBJ2-1	-	TGTGCCATCAGTGAGTCGAGCTATGAAAGGGTTAGCTCCTACAATGAGCAGTTCTTC	CAISESSYERVSSYNEQFF
TRBV12-3/TRBV12-4	-	TRBJ2-2	-	TGTGCCAGCAGTTCCCCCACCGCCGTGGGGGGATTGGTAGGGGAGCTGTTTTTT	CASSSPTAVGGLVGELFF
TRBV7-9	-	TRBJ1-2	-	TGTGCCAGCAGCTTAGGGGGGCTGGAGTCCGCTAACTATGGCTACACCTTC	CASSLGGLESANYGYTF
TRBV6-1	-	TRBJ1-2	-	TGTGCCAGCAGTGAAAGGGCAGGGCGGCACTATGGCTACACCTTC	CASSERAGRHYGYTF
TRBV7-9	TRBD2	TRBJ2-7	-	TGTGCCAGCAGCTTAACCGGGACTAGTTTCGAGCAGTACTTC	CASSLTGTSFEQYF
TRBV2	TRBD1	TRBJ1-2	few	TGTGCCAGCAGGGATGACAGGGGGCAAGGTGGCTACACCTTC	CASRDDRGQGGYTF
TRBV29-1	TRBD2	TRBJ2-1	once	TGCAGCGTTAAAGGGACTAGCGGGAACCCTAATGAGGACTACAATGAGCAGTTCTTC	CSVKGTSGNPNEDYNEQFF
TRBV24-1	TRBD2	TRBJ2-1	many	TGTGCCACCAGTGCCGGACTAGCCTATACTGAGCAGTTCTTC	CATSAGLAYTEQFF
TRBV20-1	-	TRBJ2-3	-	TGCAGTGCCCACCCAAACGGGAGACGCGCAAAGGGGACGCAGTATTTT	CSAHPNGRRAKGTQYF
TRBV7-9	TRBD2	TRBJ2-3	-	TGTGCCAGCCATCTAGCGGGAGGCCCTGGTGATACGCAGTATTTT	CASHLAGGPGDTQYF
TRBV25-1	TRBD2	TRBJ2-7	-	TGTGCCAGCTCCCGGGGGGTGGTCTACGGGCAGTACTTC	CASSRGVVYGQYF
TRBV20-1	-	TRBJ2-7	-	TGCAGTGCTAGAGACGTATTTAACTACGAGCAGTACTTC	CSARDVFNYEQYF
TRBV27	TRBD2	TRBJ2-3	-	TGTGCCAGCAGTTTACGCGGGAGGGCCGGAGATACGCAGTATTTT	CASSLRGRAGDTQYF
TRBV6-2/TRBV6-3	TRBD1	TRBJ1-2	-	TGTGCCAGCAGCCCCAGGGGGACGGACTATGGCTACACCTTC	CASSPRGTDYGYTF
TRBV9	TRBD1	TRBJ2-5	-	TGTGCCAGCAGCTTCATACCGGGACAGAGTTACAATGAGCAGTACTTC	CASSFIPGQSYNEQYF
TRBV7-3	-	TRBJ2-7	few	TGTGCCAGCAGCCCCGGGTCGATGGGGGACTCCGAGCAGTACTTC	CASSPGSMGDSEQYF
TRBV24-1	-	TRBJ2-3	-	TGTGCCACCAGTGATTTTCGGGGGAGGGATACGCAGTATTTT	CATSDFRGRDTQYF
TRBV15	-	TRBJ2-7	-	TGTGCCACCAGCAGAGATCTAGAATACGAGCAGTACTTC	CATSRDLEYEQYF
TRBV20-1	-	TRBJ2-1	-	TGCAGTGCTAGGCTAGCGATTGAGCAGTTCTTC	CSARLAIEQFF
TRBV7-2	-	TRBJ1-1	-	TGTGCCAGCAGCTCACATCCAGGTACTGAAGCTTTCTTT	CASSSHPGTEAFF
TRBV7-9	TRBD2	TRBJ2-4	-	TGTGCCAGCAGCTCAACTAGCGGGAGAGGGTACATTCAGTACTTC	CASSSTSGRGYIQYF
TRBV20-1	-	TRBJ2-1	few	TGCAGTGCTCAGACTGCCCCCCGCGCCTACAATGAGCAGTTCTTC	CSAQTAPRAYNEQFF
TRBV18	TRBD1	TRBJ2-7	once	TGTGCCCCCCGGGCAGGGGGCTTCCTTTCCTACGAGCAGTACTTC	CAPRAGGFLSYEQYF
TRBV2	-	TRBJ2-3	-	TGTGCCAGCAGTGATATTCGGGGAGATACGCAGTATTTT	CASSDIRGDTQYF
TRBV7-9	-	TRBJ1-5	-	TGTGCCAGCAGCCCGGCCGAGAGCTTTAGCAATCAGCCCCAGCATTTT	CASSPAESFSNQPQHF
TRBV12-3/TRBV12-4	TRBD1	TRBJ2-1	-	TGTGCCAGCAGCCTCAGGGGGCTGAATGAGCAGTTCTTC	CASSLRGLNEQFF
TRBV6-5	TRBD1	TRBJ1-2	-	TGTGCCAGCAGTCGGCGGACAGGGGTCACGGGCTACACCTTC	CASSRRTGVTGYTF
TRBV6-6	-	TRBJ1-6	few	TGTGCCAGCAGTTCACAGAATTCACCCCTCCACTTT	CASSSQNSPLHF
TRBV6-6	-	TRBJ1-4	-	TGTGCCACATTCAAGGGAGGAACTAATGAAAAACTGTTTTTT	CATFKGGTNEKLFF
TRBV7-2	-	TRBJ1-1	-	TGTGCCAGCAGCTTTGATACACTCCAGATGAACACTGAAGCTTTCTTT	CASSFDTLQMNTEAFF
TRBV7-7	TRBD2	TRBJ2-7	once	TGTGCTAGCAGCTTAGATGCGGGGGGCTCCTACGAGCAGTACTTC	CASSLDAGGSYEQYF
TRBV20-1	TRBD2	TRBJ2-7	-	TGCAGTGCCAAGCCTACCGGGACTAGCGGGAGGGCCCTCGGGTACGAGCAGTACTTC	CSAKPTGTSGRALGYEQYF
TRBV25-1	-	TRBJ1-1	few	TGTGCCAGCACCCAGACAGGGAACACTGAAGCTTTCTTT	CASTQTGNTEAFF
TRBV27	-	TRBJ1-6	-	TGTGCCAGCGGGGGAGGGGCGTCGGATTCACCCCTCCACTTT	CASGGGASDSPLHF
TRBV10-3	TRBD1	TRBJ2-3	-	TGTGCCATCAGTGAGGGGACAGGAGGGAATACGCAGTATTTT	CAISEGTGGNTQYF
TRBV29-1	TRBD1	TRBJ2-5	few	TGCAGCGTTACCGGGACAGTGATGGGAGAGACCCAGTACTTC	CSVTGTVMGETQYF
TRBV7-9	TRBD2	TRBJ2-1	many	TGTGCCAGCAGCTCTAGCGGGAATGAGCAGTTCTTC	CASSSSGNEQFF
TRBV30	TRBD1	TRBJ1-6	few	TGTGCCTGGAGCGGGGACAGGGGGAATTCACCCCTCCACTTT	CAWSGDRGNSPLHF
TRBV4-1	-	TRBJ2-6	few	TGCGCCAGCAGCCAAGATCCGGGGGCTGGGGCCAACGTCCTGACTTTC	CASSQDPGAGANVLTF
TRBV7-2	-	TRBJ1-6	-	TGTGCCAGCAGCTTAGTGCCGGTGGGCTCCTATAATTCACCCCTCCACTTT	CASSLVPVGSYNSPLHF
TRBV29-1	-	TRBJ1-2	-	TGCAGCGTTGAAGATCGTGGCCCGAGCGGGGGCTACACCTTC	CSVEDRGPSGGYTF
TRBV25-1	-	TRBJ2-5	few	TGTGCCAGCAGTGAGGGGAGGGGAGGGGGCTCCCCCCAAGAGACCCAGTACTTC	CASSEGRGGGSPQETQYF
TRBV4-2	TRBD2	TRBJ2-4	few	TGTGCCAGCAGCCAAGATCGACTAGCGGGGGAAAACATTCAGTACTTC	CASSQDRLAGENIQYF
TRBV20-1	TRBD1	TRBJ1-6	-	TGCAGTGCTAGAACACAGGGGGCCCTCTATAATTCACCCCTCCACTTT	CSARTQGALYNSPLHF
TRBV20-1	-	TRBJ2-7	-	TGCAGTGCTAGAGATCTTTTTGCGGCCTCCTACGAGCAGTACTTC	CSARDLFAASYEQYF
TRBV20-1	-	TRBJ1-1	-	TGCAGTGCCACTCATCGTAACACTGAAGCTTTCTTT	CSATHRNTEAFF
TRBV12-3/TRBV12-4	-	TRBJ2-4	few	TGTGCCAGCAGGTCCAGGGCCTCGGGAAACATTCAGTACTTC	CASRSRASGNIQYF
TRBV15	-	TRBJ2-7	few	TGTGCCACCAGCAGAGAAGTAGGGTACTACGAGCAGTACTTC	CATSREVGYYEQYF
TRBV28	-	TRBJ1-2	-	TGTGCCAGCAGTTTATTCACGGGAGGGACCCGCTACACCTTC	CASSLFTGGTRYTF
TRBV6-5	TRBD1	TRBJ1-1	-	TGTGCCAGCAGCCCGGACAGGGGCAGGGGGAACACTGAAGCTTTCTTT	CASSPDRGRGNTEAFF
TRBV20-1	-	TRBJ2-7	-	TGCAGTGCTAGAGGGGTTAGAATGGAGTACTTC	CSARGVRMEYF
TRBV24-1	TRBD1	TRBJ2-6	few	TGTGCCACCAGTGGACAGGGGGCGCAAGGGGCCAACGTCCTGACTTTC	CATSGQGAQGANVLTF
TRBV11-2	-	TRBJ2-4	-	TGTGCCAGCAGCTTAGGGGACCTTTGGCTAGCCAAAAGCATTCAGTACTTC	CASSLGDLWLAKSIQYF